This TCR beta chain stems from a study of blood T cell repertoires in COVID-19. Sequencing was performed with immunoSEQ multiplex PCR; in TCRdb, only in-frame clones are kept and a portion is missing. This sample yields 490,000 or so clones, of which more than 75% are seen a single time; 1.5% to 2% belongs to the top ten. The V gene's germline CDR1 is LNHDA and CDR2 SQIVND (reference sequence). Trimming removed 0 bases from V and 2 bases from J; junction bases left unmatched: 4. This CDR3 is built from 16 residues. The sequence derives from a woman aged 40 to 49 who had recovered from COVID-19. The chain carries TRBV19 and TRBJ2-1; TRBD2 matches 7 bases. The source material was PBMCs or T cells enriched from blood (not recorded which). The DNA of the CDR3 is TGTGCCAGTAGTATAGATGGGAGGGCCCCCTACAATGAGCAGTTCTTC. The encoded protein is CASSIDGRAPYNEQFF.